Shown below are 11 T cell receptor beta chains from a single sample sequenced in a study of cytomegalovirus exposure and HLA in healthy donors. Only in-frame clones appear in the TCRdb table, and some are missing; sequencing was by immunoSEQ multiplex PCR. The sample records about 98,000 clones, 87% being singletons. Specimen: PBMCs. These receptors were obtained from a man between 18 and 35 years old in good health and CMV-seropositive.

J is TRBJ1-2 and V is TRBV27, with D maybe TRBD1 (6 bases). CDR1 is MNHEY, CDR2 SMNVEV, per germline (reference sequence). There are 17 residues in the CDR3. V shed 5 bases and J shed 1 base, with 20 bases lying between them. This CDR3 is CASSTAPGQPINYGYTF. The CDR3 DNA reads TGTGCCAGCAGTACCGCACCGGGACAACCTATTAACTATGGCTACACCTTC.

The rearrangement links TRBV19 to TRBJ2-7; the D gene is possibly TRBD2 (5 bases). This CDR3 is 12 amino acids long. The V end was cut by 5 bases, the J end by 6 bases, with 11 bases between. The germline gives CDR1 LNHDA, CDR2 SQIVND (reference sequence). CDR3 DNA sequence: TGTGCCAGTAGTTTCGCGGGTTTCGAGCAGTACTTC. The encoded protein is CASSFAGFEQYF.

This chain connects TRBV7-8 to TRBJ2-7; D is perhaps TRBD1 (5 bases). V lost 5 bases and J lost 0, with 20 bases in between. From germline, CDR1 is SGHVS and CDR2 FQNEAQ. This CDR3 spans 17 amino acids. CDR3 nucleotide sequence: TGTGCCAGCAGCCCACGACGGACACAATTAAGCTCCTACGAGCAGTACTTC. Translating it yields CASSPRRTQLSSYEQYF.

This chain uses TRBV27 with TRBJ1-4, with D possibly matching TRBD1 (5 bases). The CDR3 runs 15 residues. Looked up from germline, CDR1 is MNHEY and CDR2 is SMNVEV (reference sequence). V was trimmed by 5 bases and J by 2 bases, leaving 12 bases between them. CDR3 sequence: CASSPHRGTNEKLFF. The DNA of the CDR3 is TGTGCCAGCAGTCCGCATCGGGGGACTAATGAAAAACTGTTTTTT.

The chain couples TRBV7-6 to TRBJ2-2; D might be TRBD2 (6 bases). CDR1 and CDR2 (germline): SGHVS, FNYEAQ. CDR3 length: 18 residues. V was trimmed by 2 bases and J by 5 bases, leaving 21 bases between them. The CDR3 spells CASSLYAAGGGRTGELFF. The CDR3 DNA follows: TGTGCCAGCAGCTTATACGCCGCTGGGGGAGGCAGGACCGGGGAGCTGTTTTTT.

The rearrangement links TRBV6-5 to TRBJ2-7, with a tentative D call TRBD2 (5 bases). Trimming took 9 bases from V and 6 from J, leaving 18 bases between them. The CDR3 is made up of 13 amino acids. Per the germline V gene, CDR1 is MNHEY and CDR2 is SVGAGI. CDR3 protein: CARLGGTSREQYF. As DNA, the CDR3 is TGTGCCAGACTAGGAGGTACTTCCCGCGAGCAGTACTTC.

CDR3: CASSFWLAGGIHEQYF. CDR3 nucleotides: TGTGCCAGCAGCTTTTGGTTGGCAGGGGGCATCCACGAGCAGTACTTC. The rearrangement uses TRBV5-4 and TRBJ2-7; 8 bases align to TRBD1. The germline V gene encodes CDR1 SGHNT and CDR2 YYREEE (reference sequence). The CDR3 runs to 16 residues. With 2 bases clipped from V and 5 bases from J, the junction kept 12 bases outside the gene matches. Based on the CDR3 plus reference TRBV5-4 and TRBJ2-7, the full variable domain is ETGVTQSPTHLIKTRGQQVTLRCSSQSGHNTVSWYQQALGQGPQFIFQYYREEENGRGNFPPRFSGLQFPNYSSELNVNALELDDSALYLCASSFWLAGGIHEQYFGPGTRLTVT.

The V gene is TRBV7-3, the J gene TRBJ2-6, with 8 bases identical to TRBD1. This CDR3 comprises 18 residues. V lost 5 bases, J lost 0 bases, and 9 bases stayed unmatched. Germline V gene data show CDR1 as SGHTA and CDR2 as FQGTGA. The CDR3 bases are TGTGCCAGCAGCCAAAGGACAGGGCGGGACTCTGGGGCCAACGTCCTGACTTTC. This gives the protein CASSQRTGRDSGANVLTF.

This sequence joins TRBV19 and TRBJ1-1; no clear D. Trimming took off 3 bases at V and 8 bases at J, with 13 bases between the two ends. The V gene's germline CDR1 is LNHDA and CDR2 SQIVND (reference sequence). The CDR3 has 13 amino acids. The CDR3 region has the DNA TGTGCCAGTAGTATCAGGATTTCCAGAGAAGCTTTCTTT. Its protein is CASSIRISREAFF.

This rearrangement joins TRBV7-8 to TRBJ2-1; TRBD1 aligns across 9 bases. This CDR3 has 15 amino acids. V dropped 1 base and J dropped 8; count of bases not matched to a gene: 6. Germline V lookup: CDR1 SGHVS, CDR2 FQNEAQ. Written as DNA, the CDR3 is TGTGCCAGCAGCTTAGACTGGGACAGGGTCTATGAGCAGTTCTTC. Its protein product is CASSLDWDRVYEQFF. The full variable domain, its missing parts supplied by reference TRBV7-8 and TRBJ2-1, is GAGVSQSPRYKVAKRGQDVALRCDPISGHVSLFWYQQALGQGPEFLTYFQNEAQLDKSGLPSDRFFAERPEGSVSTLKIQRTQQEDSAVYLCASSLDWDRVYEQFFGPGTRLTVL.

This clone was picked up a small number of times. Written as DNA, the CDR3 is TGTGCCAGCAAGCTAGCGGGAGCGACCACAGATACGCAGTATTTT. Amino acids: CASKLAGATTDTQYF. J is TRBJ2-3 and V is TRBV28; 10 bases fit TRBD2. The V gene end was trimmed by 7 bases and the J gene end by 2 bases; junction bases not matched to a gene: 6. The CDR3 length is 15 residues. The germline V gene encodes CDR1 MDHEN and CDR2 SYDVKM. Based on the CDR3 plus reference TRBV28 and TRBJ2-3, the full variable domain is DVKVTQSSRYLVKRTGEKVFLECVQDMDHENMFWYRQDPGLGLRLIYFSYDVKMKEKGDIPEGYSVSREKKERFSLILESASTNQTSMYLCASKLAGATTDTQYFGPGTRLTVL.